The next 15 T cell receptor beta chains were all read from a single sample in a study of blood T cell repertoires in COVID-19. Clones were read by immunoSEQ multiplex PCR, and TCRdb kept only the in-frame ones, dropping some. The data contain about 280,000 clones, 88% of them singletons. The specimen was peripheral blood. These receptors all come from a man between 18 and 35 years old with active or convalescent COVID-19.

The CDR3 loop is CASSLHEQGPLETQYF. CDR3 coding DNA: TGTGCCAGCAGCCTCCATGAACAGGGACCCTTGGAGACCCAGTACTTC. The chain is built from TRBV14 and TRBJ2-5, with a possible D match to TRBD1 (6 bases). The length of the CDR3 is 16 residues. Germline values: CDR1 SGHDN, CDR2 FVKESK. Trimming took off 4 bases at V and 5 bases at J, with 20 bases between the two ends. The entire variable domain, with the rest obtained from reference TRBV14 and TRBJ2-5, is as follows: EAGVTQFPSHSVIEKGQTVTLRCDPISGHDNLYWYRRVMGKEIKFLLHFVKESKQDESGMPNNRFLAERTGGTYSTLKVQPAELEDSGVYFCASSLHEQGPLETQYFGPGTRLLVL.

The V gene is TRBV6-5, the J gene TRBJ1-5; D unclear. The CDR3 has 14 amino acids. CDR1 is MNHEY, CDR2 SVGAGI, per germline. Trimming shortened V by 7 bases and J by 5 bases, and 15 bases separated the two germline ends. CDR3 bases: TGTGCCAGCACCGAGGGAGGGTTCGATCAGCCCCAGCATTTT. It codes for CASTEGGFDQPQHF.

V usage is TRBV4-1 and J usage is TRBJ1-4; a weak D match, TRBD1 (6 bases). From germline, CDR1 is MGHRA and CDR2 YSYEKL. The CDR3 extends over 15 amino acids. V gave up 5 bases and J gave up 4 bases, with 14 bases separating them. The DNA of the CDR3 is TGCGCCAGCAGCTTACTGGACAGAGATAATGAAAAACTGTTTTTT. It specifies CASSLLDRDNEKLFF.

The chain links TRBV10-3 to TRBJ1-2; 9 bases fit TRBD1. The CDR3 consists of 15 residues. V lost 5 bases and J lost 8; bases outside the gene matches: 12. Germline assignment: CDR1 ENHRY and CDR2 SYGVKD. The CDR3 here is CAISNRDRDTSGYTF. As DNA, the CDR3 is TGTGCCATCAGTAACCGGGACAGGGATACATCAGGCTACACCTTC.

The chain employs TRBV7-9 and TRBJ1-5; 8 nucleotides line up with TRBD1. The germline V gene encodes CDR1 SEHNR and CDR2 FQNEAQ (reference sequence). Losses at the gene ends were 5 bases for V and 2 bases for J; bases not matched to a gene: 8. The CDR3 totals 16 residues. The CDR3 DNA reads as TGTGCCAGCAGCAAGAGTCCGGGACAGGGCAATCAGCCCCAGCATTTT. Translating it yields CASSKSPGQGNQPQHF.

The V gene is TRBV16, the J gene TRBJ1-6; no clear D. With 4 bases removed from V and 5 bases from J, the gap between germline ends came to 15 bases. This CDR3 has 16 residues. Looked up from germline, CDR1 is KGHSY and CDR2 is FQNENV. CDR3 sequence (DNA): TGTGCCAGCAGCCCCTCGGTCGTGAGGGATAATTCACCCCTCCACTTT. Amino acids: CASSPSVVRDNSPLHF.

The rearrangement links TRBV23-1 to TRBJ2-7, with D tentatively TRBD1 (6 bases). TRBV23-1 belongs to the ORF category, with a function that is uncertain. Trimming stripped 1 base from V and 2 bases from J, with 9 bases between. The CDR3 sequence is 14 residues long. DNA of the CDR3: TGCGCCAGCAGTCAATACACAGGGACCTACGAGCAGTACTTC. Residues: CASSQYTGTYEQYF.

For this clone: This could be a read error, since a much larger clone is one nucleotide away. The chain links TRBV7-3 to TRBJ2-7; D gene uncertain. Germline V gene sequence: CDR1 SGHTA, CDR2 FQGTGA. The CDR3 runs 13 residues. The CDR3 loop is CASNLEPLAEQYF. The DNA for the CDR3 is TGTGCCAGCAACTTAGAACCACTCGCCGAGCAGTACTTC.

The chain joins TRBV29-1 to TRBJ2-7, with D uncertain. Trimming left V 0 bases short and J 6 bases short, with 9 bases between. The germline gives CDR1 SQVTM, CDR2 ANQGSEA. The CDR3 contains 12 residues. The CDR3 loop is CSVEDRKPEQYF. In DNA, the CDR3 is TGCAGCGTTGAAGATAGAAAACCCGAGCAGTACTTC.

The rearrangement joins TRBV28 to TRBJ2-7, with D perhaps TRBD1 (6 bases). The CDR3 spans 16 residues. Trimming pared 5 bases from V and 7 bases from J, leaving 24 bases between. The germline CDR1 and CDR2 sequences are MDHEN and SYDVKM. The CDR3 sequence: CASSPITGIEFEEQYF. CDR3 sequence (DNA): TGTGCCAGCAGTCCGATAACAGGGATCGAATTTGAAGAGCAGTACTTC.

This sequence joins TRBV6-5 and TRBJ2-7, with 8 bases aligning to TRBD2. There are 16 residues in the CDR3. V shed 0 bases, J shed 4 bases, and the junction held 8 bases outside the gene matches. The germline V gene encodes CDR1 MNHEY and CDR2 SVGAGI. The CDR3 loop reads CASSYSRSGGKYEQYF. As DNA, the CDR3 is TGTGCCAGCAGTTACTCGAGAAGCGGGGGCAAGTACGAGCAGTACTTC.

The chain employs TRBV10-3 and TRBJ1-1, with D perhaps TRBD1 (5 bases). The V gene lost 7 bases and the J gene lost 2 bases, with 20 bases spanning the gap. Germline loops: CDR1 ENHRY, CDR2 SYGVKD. The CDR3 runs to 16 residues. CDR3 coding DNA: TGTGCCATCACCAAGACAGCTATGATAACTAACACTGAAGCTTTCTTT. This translates into CAITKTAMITNTEAFF.

The V gene is TRBV25-1, the J gene TRBJ2-7; D is uncertain. CDR3 length equals 16 residues. V was shortened by 4 bases and J by 2 bases, with 18 bases between the two germline ends. The germline CDR1 and CDR2 sequences are MGHDK and SYGVNS. CDR3 amino acids: CASSGIGQQPPYEQYF. CDR3 nucleotides: TGTGCCAGCAGTGGGATTGGGCAGCAGCCTCCCTACGAGCAGTACTTC.

V and J are TRBV9 and TRBJ1-2; D unresolved. The CDR3 contains 17 residues. V dropped 0 bases and J dropped 1 base, with 16 bases sitting between them. Germline assignment: CDR1 SGDLS and CDR2 YYNGEE. CDR3 bases: TGTGCCAGCAGCGTAGCTACCTCTTACAGCTTTAACTATGGCTACACCTTC. It encodes CASSVATSYSFNYGYTF.

This clone was observed a few times. V gene TRBV10-3 combines with J gene TRBJ2-3; TRBD1 agrees at 9 bases. This CDR3 is built from 15 residues. V dropped 7 bases and J dropped 3; count of bases not matched to a gene: 8. Germline CDR1 reads ENHRY; CDR2 reads SYGVKD. CDR3 sequence: CAITPNRGQTDTQYF. For the CDR3, the DNA is TGTGCCATCACACCCAACAGGGGGCAGACAGATACGCAGTATTTT.